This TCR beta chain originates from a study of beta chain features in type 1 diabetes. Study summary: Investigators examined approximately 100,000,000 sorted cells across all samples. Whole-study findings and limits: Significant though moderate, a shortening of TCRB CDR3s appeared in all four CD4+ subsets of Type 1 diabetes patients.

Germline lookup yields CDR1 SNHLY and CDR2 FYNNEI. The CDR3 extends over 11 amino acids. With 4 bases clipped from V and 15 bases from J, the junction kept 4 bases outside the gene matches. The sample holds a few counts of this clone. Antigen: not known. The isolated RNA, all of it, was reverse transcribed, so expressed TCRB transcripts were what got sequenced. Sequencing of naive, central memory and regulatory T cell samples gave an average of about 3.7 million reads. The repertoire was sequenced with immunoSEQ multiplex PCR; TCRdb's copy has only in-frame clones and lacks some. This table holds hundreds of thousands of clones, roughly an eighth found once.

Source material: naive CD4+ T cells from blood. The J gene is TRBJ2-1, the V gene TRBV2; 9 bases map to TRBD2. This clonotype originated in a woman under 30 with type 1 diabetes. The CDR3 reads CASSGAGGLFF. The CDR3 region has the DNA TGTGCCAGCAGTGGGGCGGGGGGGCTGTTCTTC.